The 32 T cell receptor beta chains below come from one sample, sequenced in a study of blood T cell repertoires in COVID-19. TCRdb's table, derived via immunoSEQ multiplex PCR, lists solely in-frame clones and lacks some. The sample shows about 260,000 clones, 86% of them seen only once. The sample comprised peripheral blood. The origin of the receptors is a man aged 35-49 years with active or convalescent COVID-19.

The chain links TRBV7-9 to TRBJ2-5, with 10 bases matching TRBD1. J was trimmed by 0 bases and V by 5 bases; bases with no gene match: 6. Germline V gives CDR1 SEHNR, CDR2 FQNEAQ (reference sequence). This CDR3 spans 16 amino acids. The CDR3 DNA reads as TGTGCCAGCAGCCCCCCCGGGACAGGGGACCAAGAGACCCAGTACTTC. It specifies CASSPPGTGDQETQYF.

The CDR3 region is CASGTSAKNIQYF. CDR3 bases: TGTGCCAGTGGGACATCAGCCAAAAACATTCAGTACTTC. This chain uses TRBV7-8 with TRBJ2-4; D is perhaps TRBD1 (6 bases). The CDR3 is 13 residues long. From germline, CDR1 is SGHVS and CDR2 FQNEAQ. V was cut by 9 bases and J by 0 bases, with 9 bases left in between.

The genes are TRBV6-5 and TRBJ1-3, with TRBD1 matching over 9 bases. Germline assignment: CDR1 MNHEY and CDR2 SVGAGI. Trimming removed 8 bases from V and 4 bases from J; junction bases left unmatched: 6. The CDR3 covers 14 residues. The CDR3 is CASQQGARGNTIYF. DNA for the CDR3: TGTGCCAGCCAACAGGGGGCAAGGGGAAACACCATATATTTT.

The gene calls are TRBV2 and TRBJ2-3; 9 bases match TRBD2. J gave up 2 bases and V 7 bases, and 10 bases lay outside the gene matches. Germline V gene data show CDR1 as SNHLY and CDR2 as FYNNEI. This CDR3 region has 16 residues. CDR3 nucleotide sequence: TGTGCCAGCAATGGAGCGGGGGGTTCCCACACAGATACGCAGTATTTT. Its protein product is CASNGAGGSHTDTQYF. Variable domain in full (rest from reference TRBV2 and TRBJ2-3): EPEVTQTPSHQVTQMGQEVILRCVPISNHLYFYWYRQILGQKVEFLVSFYNNEISEKSEIFDDQFSVERPDGSNFTLKIRSTKLEDSAMYFCASNGAGGSHTDTQYFGPGTRLTVL.

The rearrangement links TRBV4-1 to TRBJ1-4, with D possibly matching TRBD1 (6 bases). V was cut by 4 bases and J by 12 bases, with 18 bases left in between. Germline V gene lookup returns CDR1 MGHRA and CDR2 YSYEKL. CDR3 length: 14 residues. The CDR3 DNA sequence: TGCGCCAGCAGCCCCCACGGAACAGGGCAACAACTGTTTTTT. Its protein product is CASSPHGTGQQLFF.

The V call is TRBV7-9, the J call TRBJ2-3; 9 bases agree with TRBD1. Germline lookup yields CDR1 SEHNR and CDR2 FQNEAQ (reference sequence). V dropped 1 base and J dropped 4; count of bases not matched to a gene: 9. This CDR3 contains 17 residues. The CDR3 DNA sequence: TGTGCCAGCAGCTTAGGACAGGGGGGGATCGGCCCAGATACGCAGTATTTT. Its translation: CASSLGQGGIGPDTQYF.

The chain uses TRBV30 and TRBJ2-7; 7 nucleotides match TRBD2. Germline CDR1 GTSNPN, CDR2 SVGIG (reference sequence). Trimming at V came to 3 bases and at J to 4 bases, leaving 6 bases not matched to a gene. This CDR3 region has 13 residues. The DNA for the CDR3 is TGTGCCTGGAGAGGCGGGAGTTGGTACGAGCAGTACTTC. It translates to CAWRGGSWYEQYF.

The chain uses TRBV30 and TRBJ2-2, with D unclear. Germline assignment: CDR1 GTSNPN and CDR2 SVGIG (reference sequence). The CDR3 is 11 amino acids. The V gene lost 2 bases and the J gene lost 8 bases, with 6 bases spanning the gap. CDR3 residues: CAWSSVGELFF. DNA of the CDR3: TGTGCCTGGAGTTCAGTGGGGGAGCTGTTTTTT.

As DNA, the CDR3 is TGTGCCAGCAGTCCTAGTCCGGGACAGCCGTATGGCTACACCTTC. It encodes CASSPSPGQPYGYTF. The V gene is TRBV27, the J gene TRBJ1-2; TRBD1 aligns across 7 bases. With 5 bases clipped from V and 5 bases from J, the junction kept 11 bases outside the gene matches. Germline V gives CDR1 MNHEY, CDR2 SMNVEV (reference sequence). This CDR3 contains 15 residues.

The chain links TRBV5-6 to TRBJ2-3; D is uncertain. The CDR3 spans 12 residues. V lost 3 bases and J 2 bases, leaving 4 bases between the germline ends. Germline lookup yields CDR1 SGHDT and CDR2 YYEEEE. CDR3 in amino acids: CASSSLTDTQYF. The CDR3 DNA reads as TGTGCCAGCAGCTCACTCACAGATACGCAGTATTTT.

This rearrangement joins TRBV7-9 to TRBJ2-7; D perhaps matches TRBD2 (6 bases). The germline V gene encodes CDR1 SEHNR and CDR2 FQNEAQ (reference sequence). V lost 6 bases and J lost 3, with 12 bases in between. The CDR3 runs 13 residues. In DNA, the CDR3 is TGTGCCAGCAGGGGTGTGGGGGGCTACGAGCAGTACTTC. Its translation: CASRGVGGYEQYF. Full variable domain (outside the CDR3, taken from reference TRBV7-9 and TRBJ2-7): DTGVSQNPRHKITKRGQNVTFRCDPISEHNRLYWYRQTLGQGPEFLTYFQNEAQLEKSRLLSDRFSAERPKGSFSTLEIQRTEQGDSAMYLCASRGVGGYEQYFGPGTRLTVT.

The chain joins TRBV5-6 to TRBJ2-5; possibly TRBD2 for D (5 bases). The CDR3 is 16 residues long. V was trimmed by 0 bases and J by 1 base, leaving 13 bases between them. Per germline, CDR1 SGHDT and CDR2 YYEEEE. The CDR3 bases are TGTGCCAGCAGCTTGGGCTCTGCAGCGGCCCAAGAGACCCAGTACTTC. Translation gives CASSLGSAAAQETQYF.

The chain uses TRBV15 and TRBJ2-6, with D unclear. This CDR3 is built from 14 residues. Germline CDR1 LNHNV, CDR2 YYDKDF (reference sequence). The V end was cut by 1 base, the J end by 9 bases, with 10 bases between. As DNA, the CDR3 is TGTGCCACCAGCAGAGGCTCTTTAGACAACGTCCTGACTTTC. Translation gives CATSRGSLDNVLTF.

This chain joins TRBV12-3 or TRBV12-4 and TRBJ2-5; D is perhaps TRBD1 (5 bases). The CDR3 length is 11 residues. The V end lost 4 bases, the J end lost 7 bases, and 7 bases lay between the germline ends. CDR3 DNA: TGTGCCAGCAGTTCAGGGTGGACCCAGTACTTC. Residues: CASSSGWTQYF.

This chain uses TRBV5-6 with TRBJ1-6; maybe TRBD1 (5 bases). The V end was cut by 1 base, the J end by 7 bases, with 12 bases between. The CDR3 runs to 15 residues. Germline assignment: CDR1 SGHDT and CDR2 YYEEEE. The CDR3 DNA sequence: TGTGCCAGCAGCTTGTGGGGGAGGGAGAATTCACCCCTCCACTTT. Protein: CASSLWGRENSPLHF.

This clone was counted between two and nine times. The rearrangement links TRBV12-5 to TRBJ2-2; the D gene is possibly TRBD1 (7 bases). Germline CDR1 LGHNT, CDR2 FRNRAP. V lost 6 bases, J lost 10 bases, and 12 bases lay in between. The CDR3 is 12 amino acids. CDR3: CASGQGEVELFF. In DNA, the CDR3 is TGTGCTAGTGGGCAGGGGGAGGTGGAGCTGTTTTTT.

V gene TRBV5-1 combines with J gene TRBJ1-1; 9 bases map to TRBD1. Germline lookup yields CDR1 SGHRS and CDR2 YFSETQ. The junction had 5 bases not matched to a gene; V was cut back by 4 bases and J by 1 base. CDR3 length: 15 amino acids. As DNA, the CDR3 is TGCGCCAGCAGCACCCGGGGACAGGGGAACACTGAAGCTTTCTTT. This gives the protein CASSTRGQGNTEAFF.

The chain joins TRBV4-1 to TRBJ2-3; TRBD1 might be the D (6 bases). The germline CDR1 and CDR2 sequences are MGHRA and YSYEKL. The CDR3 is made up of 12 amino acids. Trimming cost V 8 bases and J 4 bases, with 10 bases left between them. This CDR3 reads CASGGQPDTQYF. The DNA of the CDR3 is TGCGCCAGCGGTGGACAGCCAGATACGCAGTATTTT.

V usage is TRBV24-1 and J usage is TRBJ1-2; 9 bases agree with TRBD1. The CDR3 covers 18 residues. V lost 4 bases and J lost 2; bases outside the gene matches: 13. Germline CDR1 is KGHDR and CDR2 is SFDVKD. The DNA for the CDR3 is TGTGCCACCAGTGAAAACCCGGGACAGGGCCTGGAGAACTATGGCTACACCTTC. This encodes CATSENPGQGLENYGYTF.

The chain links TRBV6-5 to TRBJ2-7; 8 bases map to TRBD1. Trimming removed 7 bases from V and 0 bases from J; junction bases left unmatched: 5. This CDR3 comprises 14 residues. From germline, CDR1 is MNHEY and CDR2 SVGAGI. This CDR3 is CASKTGDSSYEQYF. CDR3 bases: TGTGCCAGCAAGACAGGGGATAGCTCCTACGAGCAGTACTTC.

The CDR3 protein is CASSLWSSYNSPLHF. The CDR3 nucleotides read TGTGCCAGCAGTTTATGGAGCTCCTATAATTCACCCCTCCACTTT. V and J are TRBV27 and TRBJ1-6; D not resolved. V lost 1 base and J 0 bases, leaving 4 bases between the germline ends. CDR3 length: 15 amino acids. Germline V gives CDR1 MNHEY, CDR2 SMNVEV (reference sequence).

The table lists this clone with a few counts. For the CDR3, the DNA is TGTGCCAGCAGTGTACAGGGAGCTGAAGCTTTCTTT. Translating it yields CASSVQGAEAFF. This chain uses TRBV27 with TRBJ1-1; maybe TRBD1 (6 bases). Trimming removed 5 bases at V and 6 bases at J, with 10 bases between. The CDR3 covers 12 residues. Germline V gene sequence: CDR1 MNHEY, CDR2 SMNVEV (reference sequence).

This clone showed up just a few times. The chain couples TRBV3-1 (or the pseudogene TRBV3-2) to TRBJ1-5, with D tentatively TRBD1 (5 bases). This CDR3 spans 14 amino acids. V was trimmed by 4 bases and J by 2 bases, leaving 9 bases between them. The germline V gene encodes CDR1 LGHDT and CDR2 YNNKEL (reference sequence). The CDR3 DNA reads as TGTGCCAGCAGCCGATCAGGGCGCAATCAGCCCCAGCATTTT. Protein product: CASSRSGRNQPQHF.

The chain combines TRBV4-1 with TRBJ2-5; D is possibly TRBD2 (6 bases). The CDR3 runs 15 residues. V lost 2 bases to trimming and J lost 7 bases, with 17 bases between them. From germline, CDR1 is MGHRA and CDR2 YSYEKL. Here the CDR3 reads CASSQRTGLDGTQYF. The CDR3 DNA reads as TGCGCCAGCAGCCAACGGACGGGACTCGATGGGACCCAGTACTTC.

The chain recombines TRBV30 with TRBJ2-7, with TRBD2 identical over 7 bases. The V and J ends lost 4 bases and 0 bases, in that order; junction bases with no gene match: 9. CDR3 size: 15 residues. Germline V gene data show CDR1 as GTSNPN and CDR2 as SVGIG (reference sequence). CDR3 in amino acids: CAWTPGGWTSYEQYF. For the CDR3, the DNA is TGTGCCTGGACCCCCGGGGGGTGGACCTCCTACGAGCAGTACTTC.

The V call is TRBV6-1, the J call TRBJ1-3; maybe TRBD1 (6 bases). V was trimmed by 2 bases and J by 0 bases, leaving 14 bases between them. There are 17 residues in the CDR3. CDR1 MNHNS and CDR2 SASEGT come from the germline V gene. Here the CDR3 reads CASSELGAESSGNTIYF. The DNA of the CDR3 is TGTGCCAGCAGTGAACTGGGGGCAGAGAGCTCTGGAAACACCATATATTTT.

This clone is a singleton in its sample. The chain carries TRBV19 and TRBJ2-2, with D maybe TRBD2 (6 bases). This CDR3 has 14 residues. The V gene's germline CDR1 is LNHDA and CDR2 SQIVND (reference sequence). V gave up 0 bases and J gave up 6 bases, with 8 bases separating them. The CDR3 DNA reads TGTGCCAGTAGTATAGAGAGGAGGGCCGGGGAGCTGTTTTTT. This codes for CASSIERRAGELFF. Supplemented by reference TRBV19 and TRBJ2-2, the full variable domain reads DGGITQSPKYLFRKEGQNVTLSCEQNLNHDAMYWYRQDPGQGLRLIYYSQIVNDFQKGDIAEGYSVSREKKESFPLTVTSAQKNPTAFYLCASSIERRAGELFFGEGSRLTVL.

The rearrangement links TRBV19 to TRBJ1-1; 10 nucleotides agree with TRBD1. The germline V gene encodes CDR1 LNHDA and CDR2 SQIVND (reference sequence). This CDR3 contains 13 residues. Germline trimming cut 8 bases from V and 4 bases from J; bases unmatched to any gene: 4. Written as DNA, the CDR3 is TGTGCCAGTGGGACAGGGGCGAGCACTGAAGCTTTCTTT. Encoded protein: CASGTGASTEAFF.

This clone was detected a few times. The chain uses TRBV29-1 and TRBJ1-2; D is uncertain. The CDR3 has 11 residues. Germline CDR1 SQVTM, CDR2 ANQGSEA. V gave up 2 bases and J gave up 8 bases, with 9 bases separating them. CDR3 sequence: CSVEQARGYTF. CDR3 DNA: TGCAGCGTTGAACAGGCTCGCGGCTACACCTTC.

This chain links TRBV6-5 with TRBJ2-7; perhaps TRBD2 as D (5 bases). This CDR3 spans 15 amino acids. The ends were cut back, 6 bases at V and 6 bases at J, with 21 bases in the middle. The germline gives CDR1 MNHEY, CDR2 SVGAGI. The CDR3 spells CASSTGLTRSGEQYF. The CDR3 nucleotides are TGTGCCAGCAGCACCGGACTGACCCGCTCGGGCGAGCAGTACTTC.

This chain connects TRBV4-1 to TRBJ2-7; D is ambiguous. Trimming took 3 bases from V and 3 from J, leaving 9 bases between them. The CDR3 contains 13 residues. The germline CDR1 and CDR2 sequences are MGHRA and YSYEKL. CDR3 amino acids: CASSQNSNYEQYF. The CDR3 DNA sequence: TGCGCCAGCAGCCAGAACAGTAACTACGAGCAGTACTTC.

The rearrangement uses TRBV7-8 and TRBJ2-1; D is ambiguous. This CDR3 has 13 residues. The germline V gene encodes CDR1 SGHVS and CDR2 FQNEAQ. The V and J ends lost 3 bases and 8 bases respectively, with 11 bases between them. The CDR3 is CASSFVRWDEQFF. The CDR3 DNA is TGTGCCAGCAGCTTTGTGCGGTGGGATGAGCAGTTCTTC.